This T cell receptor beta chain appears in the sequencing data of a study of T-cell reconstitution after alpha-beta-depleted transplantation in children. Construction of the TCRbeta library involved unique molecular identifiers. MiXCR, applied by TCRdb to the PCR reads, yields one record per CDR3 protein. Among almost 400,000 distinct CDR3 sequences listed, over 20% were seen once. Germline assignment: CDR1 LGHNA and CDR2 YNFKEQ. The CDR3 is 17 amino acids. Losses at the gene ends were 0 bases for V and 4 bases for J; bases not matched to a gene: 10. The J gene is TRBJ2-3, the V gene TRBV4-2; 7 nucleotides match TRBD2. This clonotype was sampled from a human donor who donated a stem cell graft to a child with acute myeloid leukemia. The sequencing here drew on PBMCs from the stem cell graft donor, taken from the stem cell graft. CDR3 in DNA: TGTGCCAGCAGCCAAGATCTGGCGGGAGAAGAGGCAGATACGCAGTATTTT. Translated, it gives CASSQDLAGEEADTQYF.